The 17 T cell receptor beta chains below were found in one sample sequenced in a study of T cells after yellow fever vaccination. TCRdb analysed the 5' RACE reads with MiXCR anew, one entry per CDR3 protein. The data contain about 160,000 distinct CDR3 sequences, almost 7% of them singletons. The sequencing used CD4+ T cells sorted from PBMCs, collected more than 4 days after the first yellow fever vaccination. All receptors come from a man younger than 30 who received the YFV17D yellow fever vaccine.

CDR3 amino acids: CASSSPLGTGSYNEQFF. The CDR3, as DNA: TGTGCCAGCAGCTCCCCCCTAGGGACAGGCTCCTACAATGAGCAGTTCTTC. V and J are TRBV7-2 and TRBJ2-1; 8 bases are a match to TRBD1. Trimming removed 4 bases from V and 0 bases from J; junction bases left unmatched: 8. Germline loops: CDR1 SGHTA, CDR2 FQGNSA. The CDR3 sequence is 17 residues long.

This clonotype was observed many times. CDR3 residues: CASRRYVDTEAFF. The CDR3 bases are TGTGCCAGCAGACGCTACGTCGACACTGAAGCTTTCTTT. This sequence joins TRBV11-2 and TRBJ1-1; D not resolved. V lost 6 bases and J lost 3, with 11 bases in between. The CDR3 has 13 residues. CDR1 SGHAT and CDR2 FQNNGV come from the germline V gene.

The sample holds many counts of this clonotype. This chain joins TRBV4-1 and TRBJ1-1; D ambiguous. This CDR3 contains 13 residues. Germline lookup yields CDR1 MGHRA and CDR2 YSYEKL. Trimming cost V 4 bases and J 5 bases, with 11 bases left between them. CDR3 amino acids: CASSPTFGTEAFF. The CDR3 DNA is TGCGCCAGCAGCCCGACATTCGGAACTGAAGCTTTCTTT.

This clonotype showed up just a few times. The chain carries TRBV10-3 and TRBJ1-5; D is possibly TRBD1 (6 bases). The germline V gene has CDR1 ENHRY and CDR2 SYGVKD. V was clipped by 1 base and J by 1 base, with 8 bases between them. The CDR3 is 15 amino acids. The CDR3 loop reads CAISEFGGSNQPQHF. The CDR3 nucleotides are TGTGCCATCAGTGAGTTTGGGGGCAGCAATCAGCCCCAGCATTTT.

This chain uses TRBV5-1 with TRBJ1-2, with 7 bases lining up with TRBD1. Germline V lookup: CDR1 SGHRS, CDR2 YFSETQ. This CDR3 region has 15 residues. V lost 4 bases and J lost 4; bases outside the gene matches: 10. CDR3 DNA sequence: TGCGCCAGCAGCCCAGGGACAGTGGGAGCCTATGGCTACACCTTC. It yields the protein CASSPGTVGAYGYTF.

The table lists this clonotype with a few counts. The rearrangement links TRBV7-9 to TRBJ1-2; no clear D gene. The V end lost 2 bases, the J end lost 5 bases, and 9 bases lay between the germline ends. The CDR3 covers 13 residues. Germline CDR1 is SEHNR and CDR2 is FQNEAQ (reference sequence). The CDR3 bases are TGTGCCAGCAGCTTATTTGAAGGGTATGGCTACACCTTC. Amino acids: CASSLFEGYGYTF.

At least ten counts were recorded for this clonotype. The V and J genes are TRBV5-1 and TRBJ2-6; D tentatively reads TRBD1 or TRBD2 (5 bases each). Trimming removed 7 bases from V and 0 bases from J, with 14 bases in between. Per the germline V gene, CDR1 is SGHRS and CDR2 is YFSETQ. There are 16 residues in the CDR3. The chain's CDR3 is CASQGTPISGANVLTF. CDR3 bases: TGCGCCAGCCAAGGGACCCCAATCTCTGGGGCCAACGTCCTGACTTTC.

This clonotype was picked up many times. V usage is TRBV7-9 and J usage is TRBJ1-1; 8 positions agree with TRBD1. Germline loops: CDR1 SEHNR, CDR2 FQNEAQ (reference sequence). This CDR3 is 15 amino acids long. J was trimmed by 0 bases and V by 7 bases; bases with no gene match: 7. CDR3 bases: TGTGCCAGCATCCGGGACAGGTTTATGAACACTGAAGCTTTCTTT. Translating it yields CASIRDRFMNTEAFF.

CDR3 in DNA: TGCAGCCACTCAGGAGATAATGAAAAACTGTTTTTT. Translation: CSHSGDNEKLFF. J is TRBJ1-4 and V is TRBV29-1; D ambiguous. The germline V gene encodes CDR1 SQVTM and CDR2 ANQGSEA. The V gene lost 8 bases and the J gene lost 4 bases, with 11 bases spanning the gap. There are 12 residues in the CDR3.

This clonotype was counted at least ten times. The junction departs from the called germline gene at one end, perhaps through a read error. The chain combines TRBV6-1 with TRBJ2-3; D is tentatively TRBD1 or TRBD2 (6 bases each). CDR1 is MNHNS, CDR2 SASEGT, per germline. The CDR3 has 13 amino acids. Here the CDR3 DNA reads TGTGCCAGCAAACCACAAGGGGGGACAAGTGCGCATTTT. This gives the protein CASKPQGGTSAHF.

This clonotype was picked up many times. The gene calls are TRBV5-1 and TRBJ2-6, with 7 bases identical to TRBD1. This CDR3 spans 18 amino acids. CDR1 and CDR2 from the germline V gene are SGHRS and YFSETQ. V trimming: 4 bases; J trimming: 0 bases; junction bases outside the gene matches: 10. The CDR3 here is CASSEGDRSSSGANVLTF. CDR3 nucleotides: TGCGCCAGCAGCGAAGGGGACAGATCTTCCTCTGGGGCCAACGTCCTGACTTTC.

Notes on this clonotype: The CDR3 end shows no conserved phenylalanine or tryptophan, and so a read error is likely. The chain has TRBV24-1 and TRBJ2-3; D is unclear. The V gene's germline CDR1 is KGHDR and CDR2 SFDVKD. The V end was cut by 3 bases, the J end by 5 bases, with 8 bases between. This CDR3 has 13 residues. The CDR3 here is CATSDPPIDTQYS. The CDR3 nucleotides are TGTGCCACCAGTGATCCGCCCATAGATACGCAGTATTCT.

The CDR3 nucleotides are TGCGCCAGCAGCCGGGACATTGCGACGGGGACCAGGGGCAATCAGCCCCAGCATTTT. It specifies CASSRDIATGTRGNQPQHF. The gene calls are TRBV4-3 and TRBJ1-5; weak D call: TRBD1 (6 bases). V was trimmed by 4 bases and J by 2 bases, leaving 24 bases between them. The CDR3 has 19 amino acids. Germline-derived CDR1 and CDR2 are LGHNA and YSLEER.

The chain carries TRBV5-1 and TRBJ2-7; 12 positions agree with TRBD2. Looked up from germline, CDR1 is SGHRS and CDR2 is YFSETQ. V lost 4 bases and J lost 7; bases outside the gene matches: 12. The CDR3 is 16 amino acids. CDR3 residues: CASSRTLAGGPREQYF. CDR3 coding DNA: TGCGCCAGCAGCCGGACCCTAGCGGGGGGGCCGCGGGAGCAGTACTTC.

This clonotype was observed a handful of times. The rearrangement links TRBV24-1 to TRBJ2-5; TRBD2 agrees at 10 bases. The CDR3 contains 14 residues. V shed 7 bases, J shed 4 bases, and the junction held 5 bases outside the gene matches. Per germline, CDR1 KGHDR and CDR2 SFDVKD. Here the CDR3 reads CATSPAGGPETQYF. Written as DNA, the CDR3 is TGTGCCACCAGCCCAGCGGGGGGGCCAGAGACCCAGTACTTC.

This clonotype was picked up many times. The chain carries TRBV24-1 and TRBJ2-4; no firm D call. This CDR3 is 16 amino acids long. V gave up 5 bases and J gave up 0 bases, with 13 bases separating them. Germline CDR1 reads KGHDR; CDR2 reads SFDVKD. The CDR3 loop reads CATSVWVLLAKNIQYF. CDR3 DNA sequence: TGTGCCACCAGTGTGTGGGTCTTACTAGCCAAAAACATTCAGTACTTC.

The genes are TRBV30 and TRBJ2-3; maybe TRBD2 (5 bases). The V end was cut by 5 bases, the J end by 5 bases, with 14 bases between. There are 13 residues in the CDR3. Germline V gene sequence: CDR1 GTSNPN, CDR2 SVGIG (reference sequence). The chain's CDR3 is CAWGRDFRDTQYF. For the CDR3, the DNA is TGTGCCTGGGGACGGGATTTCAGAGATACGCAGTATTTT.